This TCR beta chain comes out of a study of siplizumab effects on memory and regulatory T cells. Whole-study results and caveats: The Treg-derived share of mappable alloreactive CD4+ clones averaged 68.8% with siplizumab and 26.9% in controls. Greater diversity than memory cells seemed evident in naive T cells, which also appeared to be major alloresponse contributors. Under siplizumab, alloreactive sequences traced to unstimulated CD4+ memory cells were significantly reduced.

Trimming cost V 5 bases and J 0 bases, with 10 bases left between them. CDR1 MNHEY and CDR2 SVGAGI come from the germline V gene. CDR3 length: 14 amino acids. Repertoires were generated with immunoSEQ multiplex PCR, while TCRdb's copy carries only in-frame clones and drops some. The sample lists about 2,700 clones, 55% to 65% occurring once. To note about this clone: The antigen remains unidentified.

Unstimulated naive, memory, effector memory and TEMRA subsets were sequenced, and this was done in a few donor pairs. The J gene is TRBJ1-1, the V gene TRBV6-5; D not certain. The sequenced sample was TEMRA CD8+ T cells sorted from blood. Subset given: unstimulated CD8+ CD45RA+ effector memory T cells. The TCR was taken from a human donor in good health. The CDR3 sequence is CASSRWAVNTEAFF. The CDR3 coding sequence is TGTGCCAGCAGTCGATGGGCCGTGAACACTGAAGCTTTCTTT.